The 27 T cell receptor beta chains listed next were all sequenced from one sample in a study of beta chain features in type 1 diabetes listed by TCRdb under 2018. Overall study results and their limits: A moderate but significant shortening of TCRB CDR3 length was observed in type 1 diabetes patients in all four CD4+ subsets.

Libraries were constructed by the immunoSEQ multiplex PCR assay. The High Capacity cDNA Reverse Transcription Kit was used to reverse transcribe all of the isolated RNA, meaning that expressed TCRB transcripts were what got sequenced. Sourced from immuneACCESS, this table was stored by TCRdb with only in-frame sequences that have V and J called. A share of the clones is absent; for the studies checked, an unresolved V gene accounts for under half, and the remainder has no known explanation. Present in this sample are about 370,000 clones, around 10% of which were seen just once. The top ten clones comprise approximately 0.6% of the sample. These receptors' targets are unknown. The specimen was central memory CD4+ T cells from blood. These receptors were collected from a man aged 30-40 years with type 1 diabetes.

V and J are TRBV29-1 and TRBJ1-2; 9 bases fit TRBD1. The CDR3 extends over 13 amino acids. With 4 bases clipped from V and 6 bases from J, the junction kept 6 bases outside the gene matches. CDR1 SQVTM and CDR2 ANQGSEA come from the germline V gene. The CDR3 loop reads CSVVGTGRDGYTF. The CDR3 DNA sequence: TGCAGCGTTGTTGGGACAGGGAGGGATGGCTACACCTTC.

The chain is built from TRBV7-2 and TRBJ1-2, with 8 nucleotides matching TRBD1. Unmatched junction bases numbered 9, after V lost 0 bases and J lost 6 bases. Germline V gives CDR1 SGHTA, CDR2 FQGNSA. There are 16 residues in the CDR3. This chain's CDR3 is CASSLARAGGAHGYTF. As DNA, the CDR3 is TGTGCCAGCAGCTTAGCAAGGGCAGGGGGCGCCCATGGCTACACCTTC.

This clone has more than one count but fewer than ten. The chain carries TRBV15 and TRBJ2-5, with 7 positions matching TRBD1. The ends lost 5 bases at V and 0 bases at J; junction bases unmatched: 0. Germline values: CDR1 LNHNV, CDR2 YYDKDF (reference sequence). The CDR3 totals 13 residues. DNA of the CDR3: TGTGCCACCAGCGGGACAGACCAAGAGACCCAGTACTTC. Protein: CATSGTDQETQYF.

This chain uses TRBV11-2 with TRBJ2-7; weak D call: TRBD1 (6 bases). Per the germline V gene, CDR1 is SGHAT and CDR2 is FQNNGV. This CDR3 is 15 amino acids long. The V end lost 1 base, the J end lost 3 bases, and 13 bases lay between the germline ends. The DNA of the CDR3 is TGTGCCAGCAGCTTAGTCGGGACAAACTACTACGAGCAGTACTTC. The encoded protein is CASSLVGTNYYEQYF.

This clone is a singleton in its sample. The rearrangement uses TRBV27 and TRBJ2-7, with 8 bases lining up with TRBD1. Germline V gives CDR1 MNHEY, CDR2 SMNVEV (reference sequence). This CDR3 is built from 17 residues. V trimming: 6 bases; J trimming: 5 bases; junction bases outside the gene matches: 18. CDR3 nucleotide sequence: TGTGCCAGCAGCCACACCGGCAGGGGGCGCATAATAGACGAGCAGTACTTC. Its protein is CASSHTGRGRIIDEQYF.

This clone was counted many times. The chain links TRBV9 to TRBJ2-1, with a weak D call TRBD2 (5 bases). The germline CDR1 and CDR2 sequences are SGDLS and YYNGEE. CDR3 size: 15 residues. Deletions cut 2 bases from V and 7 bases from J, with 16 bases between. CDR3 in amino acids: CASSVWGYGENEQFF. The CDR3 DNA sequence: TGTGCCAGCAGCGTCTGGGGTTATGGGGAGAATGAGCAGTTCTTC.

In the case of this clone: The sample has other DNA sequences that encode this CDR3 too. V is TRBV7-2 and J is TRBJ1-2; 7 nucleotides align to TRBD1. CDR1 SGHTA and CDR2 FQGNSA come from the germline V gene. After removal of 4 bases from V and 7 bases from J, the junction contained 0 bases not matched to a gene. This CDR3 has 11 amino acids. The CDR3 nucleotides are TGTGCCAGCAGCTCAGGGGGTGGCTACACCTTC. This encodes CASSSGGGYTF. The full variable domain, in which reference TRBV7-2 and TRBJ1-2 provide the parts outside the CDR3, is GAGVSQSPSNKVTEKGKDVELRCDPISGHTALYWYRQSLGQGLEFLIYFQGNSAPDKSGLPSDRFSAERTGGSVSTLTIQRTQQEDSAVYLCASSSGGGYTFGSGTRLTVV.

This clone was counted a few times. The CDR3 sequence: CSVGVGGWAKNIQYF. CDR3 bases: TGCAGCGTTGGCGTAGGCGGATGGGCCAAAAACATTCAGTACTTC. The V and J genes are TRBV29-1 and TRBJ2-4; D is unresolved. This CDR3 has 15 residues. Germline V lookup: CDR1 SQVTM, CDR2 ANQGSEA. V was cut by 4 bases and J by 1 base, with 14 bases left in between.

The chain carries TRBV5-1 and TRBJ2-1; TRBD1 aligns across 10 bases. The V gene's germline CDR1 is SGHRS and CDR2 YFSETQ. This CDR3 contains 15 residues. The J segment lost 2 bases and the V segment lost 4 bases, leaving 3 bases of the junction unmatched. The CDR3 spells CASSAGQGTYNEQFF. In DNA, the CDR3 is TGCGCCAGCAGCGCGGGACAGGGGACCTACAATGAGCAGTTCTTC.

The chain employs TRBV18 and TRBJ2-2; no definite D call. The germline gives CDR1 KGHSH, CDR2 LQKENI. Between the trimmed V and J ends, which lost 3 bases and 1 base, there was a span of 6 bases. The CDR3 runs to 14 residues. Here the CDR3 DNA reads TGTGCCAGCTCACCGCAAGGGAACACCGGGGAGCTGTTTTTT. Translated, it gives CASSPQGNTGELFF.

V is TRBV19 and J is TRBJ2-3, with D possibly TRBD2 on 5 matching bases. Germline V lookup: CDR1 LNHDA, CDR2 SQIVND (reference sequence). The CDR3 has 16 amino acids. The V end was cut by 4 bases, the J end by 4 bases, with 18 bases between. The CDR3 here is CASSTPDLVIPDTQYF. The CDR3 DNA is TGTGCCAGTAGTACCCCGGACTTAGTCATCCCAGATACGCAGTATTTT.

This clone is labeled medium-sized (0.01 to 0.1%). This sequence joins TRBV10-3 and TRBJ1-1; the match to TRBD1 covers 7 bases. This CDR3 is built from 14 residues. Trimming at V came to 4 bases and at J to 6 bases, leaving 8 bases not matched to a gene. The germline V gene encodes CDR1 ENHRY and CDR2 SYGVKD. As DNA, the CDR3 is TGTGCCATCAGTGGACAGGGAGGGCTACCTGAAGCTTTCTTT. This sequence encodes CAISGQGGLPEAFF.

The V gene is TRBV6-5, the J gene TRBJ1-5, with 12 positions matching TRBD1. The germline CDR1 and CDR2 sequences are MNHEY and SVGAGI. The ends lost 2 bases at V and 3 bases at J; junction bases unmatched: 2. This CDR3 comprises 16 residues. The chain's CDR3 is CASSYGTGGNNQPQHF. CDR3 nucleotides: TGTGCCAGCAGTTACGGGACAGGGGGCAACAATCAGCCCCAGCATTTT.

The J gene is TRBJ2-7, the V gene TRBV7-2; D may be TRBD1 (6 bases). V gave up 4 bases and J gave up 4 bases, with 17 bases separating them. The CDR3 is 15 residues long. Germline V gene data show CDR1 as SGHTA and CDR2 as FQGNSA. CDR3 sequence: CASSSPWGRGYEQYF. In DNA, the CDR3 is TGTGCCAGCAGCTCTCCTTGGGGGCGAGGTTACGAGCAGTACTTC.

The V and J genes are TRBV30 and TRBJ2-7; D gene ambiguous. V was shortened by 1 base and J by 2 bases, with 9 bases between the two germline ends. Germline CDR1 is GTSNPN and CDR2 is SVGIG (reference sequence). The CDR3 covers 13 residues. CDR3 residues: CAWSGKVAYEQYF. CDR3 coding DNA: TGTGCCTGGAGTGGAAAGGTAGCCTACGAGCAGTACTTC.

Points on this clone: One end of the junction is discordant with germline, which a read error may explain. The chain combines TRBV13 with TRBJ2-7; 9 bases line up with TRBD1. From germline, CDR1 is PRHDT and CDR2 FYEKMQ (reference sequence). The CDR3 spans 16 residues. CDR3 residues: CASSFNRDREAYEQYF. The CDR3 nucleotides read TGTGCCAGCAGTTTTAACCGGGACAGGGAGGCCTATGAGCAGTACTTC.

This clone showed up just a few times. The J gene is TRBJ2-5, the V gene TRBV2; 8 positions match TRBD1. Germline V gene data show CDR1 as SNHLY and CDR2 as FYNNEI. J gave up 2 bases and V 7 bases, and 9 bases lay outside the gene matches. The CDR3 contains 15 residues. CDR3 sequence: CASTRGQAKQETQYF. For the CDR3, the DNA is TGTGCCAGCACCCGGGGACAGGCCAAACAAGAGACCCAGTACTTC.

In this sample, this clone turned up a few times. V and J are TRBV5-1 and TRBJ1-1; TRBD1 matches 9 bases. J lost 6 bases, V lost 4 bases, and 10 bases had no gene match. The CDR3 loop spans 15 amino acids. Looked up from germline, CDR1 is SGHRS and CDR2 is YFSETQ. The CDR3 here is CASSQGRTGVPEAFF. The CDR3 DNA follows: TGCGCCAGCAGCCAGGGAAGGACAGGGGTTCCTGAAGCTTTCTTT.

The chain recombines TRBV7-9 with TRBJ1-2, with unresolved D. The V gene's germline CDR1 is SEHNR and CDR2 FQNEAQ (reference sequence). Trimming pared 6 bases from V and 6 bases from J, leaving 8 bases between. CDR3 length equals 11 residues. CDR3 in DNA: TGTGCCAGCAGTGAATATAATGGCTACACCTTC. This codes for CASSEYNGYTF. Filled out from reference TRBV7-9 and TRBJ1-2, the complete variable domain reads DTGVSQNPRHKITKRGQNVTFRCDPISEHNRLYWYRQTLGQGPEFLTYFQNEAQLEKSRLLSDRFSAERPKGSFSTLEIQRTEQGDSAMYLCASSEYNGYTFGSGTRLTVV.

The sample holds a few counts of this clone. The V call is TRBV28, the J call TRBJ1-1, with D possibly matching TRBD1 (6 bases). V was shortened by 8 bases and J by 0 bases, with 13 bases between the two germline ends. From germline, CDR1 is MDHEN and CDR2 SYDVKM. The CDR3 totals 14 residues. CDR3 in DNA: TGTGCCAGCCACGGGGGCGCTATGAACACTGAAGCTTTCTTT. Its protein is CASHGGAMNTEAFF.

The table lists this clone with many counts. The chain is built from TRBV5-1 and TRBJ2-1, with TRBD2 matching 9 bases. Germline lookup yields CDR1 SGHRS and CDR2 YFSETQ. This CDR3 spans 16 amino acids. V shed 0 bases and J 3 bases; nucleotides not matched to a gene: 4. CDR3 coding DNA: TGCGCCAGCAGCTTGGACCCAGCGGGAGGCTACAATGAGCAGTTCTTC. Its translation is CASSLDPAGGYNEQFF. Variable domain in full (rest from reference TRBV5-1 and TRBJ2-1): KAGVTQTPRYLIKTRGQQVTLSCSPISGHRSVSWYQQTPGQGLQFLFEYFSETQRNKGNFPGRFSGRQFSNSRSEMNVSTLELGDSALYLCASSLDPAGGYNEQFFGPGTRLTVL.

On this clone itself: Other DNA sequences of this sample code for an identical CDR3. This chain links TRBV5-1 with TRBJ2-2; possibly TRBD2 for D (5 bases). The germline V gene encodes CDR1 SGHRS and CDR2 YFSETQ. There are 15 residues in the CDR3. Trimming left V 1 base short and J 0 bases short, with 7 bases between. CDR3 bases: TGCGCCAGCAGCTTGAGAGGGACGAACACCGGGGAGCTGTTTTTT. This codes for CASSLRGTNTGELFF.

This clone has a handful of counts. Other DNA sequences in this sample translate to the same CDR3. The chain employs TRBV6-1 and TRBJ1-1; D is unresolved. CDR3 length equals 13 residues. V lost 5 bases, J lost 0 bases, and 7 bases lay in between. CDR1 is MNHNS, CDR2 SASEGT, per germline. Here the CDR3 DNA reads TGTGCCAGCAGTTCAAGTTTGAACACTGAAGCTTTCTTT. Translation gives CASSSSLNTEAFF.

The chain couples TRBV29-1 to TRBJ2-1, with TRBD1 matching 9 bases. The germline gives CDR1 SQVTM, CDR2 ANQGSEA. With 4 bases clipped from V and 2 bases from J, the junction kept 6 bases outside the gene matches. The CDR3 is 15 amino acids. The CDR3 protein is CSVVSGQGPYNEQFF. The CDR3 DNA reads TGCAGCGTTGTTTCGGGACAGGGTCCCTACAATGAGCAGTTCTTC.

This clone was seen just once. This may come from a read error, since a much larger clone is one base off. The J gene is TRBJ2-3, the V gene TRBV10-3; D perhaps matches TRBD2 (6 bases). This CDR3 is 12 amino acids long. Trimming took off 10 bases at V and 0 bases at J, with 8 bases between the two ends. The germline V gene encodes CDR1 ENHRY and CDR2 SYGVKD. CDR3 bases: TGTGCCAGCGGGGTCAGCACAGATACGCAGTATTTT. The encoded protein is CASGVSTDTQYF.

In this sample, this clone turned up a few times. This chain links TRBV27 with TRBJ2-3, with a possible D match to TRBD2 (6 bases). The V end was cut by 6 bases, the J end by 4 bases, with 23 bases between. This CDR3 is built from 17 residues. Germline V gene sequence: CDR1 MNHEY, CDR2 SMNVEV (reference sequence). The CDR3 DNA sequence: TGTGCCAGCAGCCCCCAGCTAGGCGGGGTGTGGGCAGATACGCAGTATTTT. Its protein is CASSPQLGGVWADTQYF.

This chain joins TRBV7-2 and TRBJ2-2; 8 nucleotides match TRBD1. CDR3 length equals 14 residues. Germline trimming cut 4 bases from V and 8 bases from J; bases unmatched to any gene: 6. Per germline, CDR1 SGHTA and CDR2 FQGNSA. Here the CDR3 DNA reads TGTGCCAGCAGCTCGGGACAGGCGTCAGGGGAGCTGTTTTTT. Translating it yields CASSSGQASGELFF.